This T cell receptor (beta chain) is from a study of cytomegalovirus exposure and HLA in healthy donors. With 60 Vbeta and 13 Jbeta primers, the PCR was carried out. Method: immunoSEQ multiplex PCR; TCRdb's copy keeps in-frame clones and lacks some. Here the sample spans 90,000 to 120,000 clones, more than 70% being singletons. This clone was recorded once. The TCR was taken from a man aged 18-30 years in good health and CMV-seronegative. The sequencing sample was made of PBMCs.

The CDR3: CASTRGGDIQYF. The DNA of the CDR3 is TGTGCCAGCACGCGGGGGGGTGACATTCAGTACTTC. The rearrangement joins TRBV2 to TRBJ2-4; 9 bases fit TRBD2. In germline, CDR1 is SNHLY, CDR2 FYNNEI. This CDR3 is 12 amino acids long. With 7 bases clipped from V and 8 bases from J, the junction kept 3 bases outside the gene matches.